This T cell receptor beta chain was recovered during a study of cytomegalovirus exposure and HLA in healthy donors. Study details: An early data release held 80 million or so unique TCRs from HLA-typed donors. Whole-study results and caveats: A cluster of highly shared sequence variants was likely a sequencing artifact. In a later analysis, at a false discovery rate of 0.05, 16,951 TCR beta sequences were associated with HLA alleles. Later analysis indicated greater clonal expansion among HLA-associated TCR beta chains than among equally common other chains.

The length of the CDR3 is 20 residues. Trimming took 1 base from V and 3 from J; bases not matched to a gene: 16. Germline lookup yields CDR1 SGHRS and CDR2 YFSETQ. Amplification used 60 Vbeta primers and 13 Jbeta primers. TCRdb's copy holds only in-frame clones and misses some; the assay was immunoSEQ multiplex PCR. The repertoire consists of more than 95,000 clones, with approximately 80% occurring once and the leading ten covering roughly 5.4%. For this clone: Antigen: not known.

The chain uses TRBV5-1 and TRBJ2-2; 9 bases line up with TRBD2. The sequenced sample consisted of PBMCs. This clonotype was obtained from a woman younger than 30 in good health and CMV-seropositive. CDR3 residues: CASSLFPASGKRADTGELFF. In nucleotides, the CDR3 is TGCGCCAGCAGCTTGTTTCCGGCTAGCGGGAAAAGAGCGGACACCGGGGAGCTGTTTTTT. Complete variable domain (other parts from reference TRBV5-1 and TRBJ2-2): KAGVTQTPRYLIKTRGQQVTLSCSPISGHRSVSWYQQTPGQGLQFLFEYFSETQRNKGNFPGRFSGRQFSNSRSEMNVSTLELGDSALYLCASSLFPASGKRADTGELFFGEGSRLTVL.